This T cell receptor (beta chain) derives from a study of cytomegalovirus exposure and HLA in healthy donors. The repertoire was sequenced with immunoSEQ multiplex PCR; TCRdb's copy has only in-frame clones and lacks some. The repertoire includes around 95,000 clones, 75% to 90% of them detected once, and approximately 20% sits in the top ten. The study drew the donors from its approximately 120-subject validation cohort, separate from the approximately 700-subject first cohort. The sequence was obtained from a man between 18 and 29 years old in good health and CMV-seropositive. Sequencing was carried out using PBMCs.

In DNA form, the CDR3 reads TGTGCCAGCTCACCAGGACTAGCGGGGAATGAGCAGTTCTTC. It codes for CASSPGLAGNEQFF. The gene calls are TRBV18 and TRBJ2-1; 12 bases line up with TRBD2. The germline CDR1 and CDR2 sequences are KGHSH and LQKENI. The CDR3 runs 14 residues. Trimming removed 2 bases from V and 7 bases from J; junction bases left unmatched: 0.